This entry lists 3 T cell receptor beta chains sequenced from one sample in a study of read filtering for tumor transcriptome and immune sequencing (dated by TCRdb to 2020 to 2021). Sequencer: Illumina HiSeq 4000. The Immunoverse kit was used to build TCR libraries from 400 ng RNA, with molecular barcoded adaptors covering alpha/delta and beta/gamma chains. The raw public reads went through TCRdb reprocessing: fastp at Q25, MiXCR clone calling, in-frame beta chains kept. Under each unique CDR3 protein, matching rows form one entry showing the most common genes and DNA. The sample has almost 40,000 distinct CDR3 sequences on record, 13% to 15% of them singletons. The ten largest clonotypes hold roughly 18% of the sample. The sequenced sample was a population of CD138-negative cells sorted from bone marrow. In the paper's terms, the cell subset or site label means: bone marrow mononuclear cells depleted of CD138+ plasma/myeloma cells by negative magnetic selection. All receptors derive from a donor at least 40 years old with multiple myeloma.

This clonotype was counted many times. The chain couples TRBV5-1 to TRBJ2-6; no definite D call. The CDR3 has 16 amino acids. Trimming pared 0 bases from V and 0 bases from J, leaving 7 bases between. Germline CDR1 SGHRS, CDR2 YFSETQ. CDR3 nucleotide sequence: TGCGCCAGCAGCTTGGTGTTTAGCTCTGGGGCCAACGTCCTGACTTTC. It yields the protein CASSLVFSSGANVLTF.

In this sample, this clonotype turned up many times. The V call is TRBV5-1, the J call TRBJ1-1; 7 bases agree with TRBD1. The CDR3 has 14 amino acids. Trimming at V came to 4 bases and at J to 1 base, leaving 4 bases not matched to a gene. The germline CDR1 and CDR2 sequences are SGHRS and YFSETQ. CDR3 protein: CASSQTGANTEAFF. The CDR3 DNA sequence: TGCGCCAGCAGCCAAACAGGGGCGAACACTGAAGCTTTCTTT.

This clonotype was counted many times. The CDR3, as DNA: TGTGCCAGCAGTTTATTAGGGCAGTCCTACAATGAGCAGTTCTTC. Translated, it gives CASSLLGQSYNEQFF. The rearrangement links TRBV27 to TRBJ2-1; D is unresolved. This CDR3 comprises 15 residues. From germline, CDR1 is MNHEY and CDR2 SMNVEV (reference sequence). V was cut by 1 base and J by 1 base, with 8 bases left in between.